The following is a TCR beta chain sequence with its context. Germline-derived CDR1 and CDR2 are SGHTA and FQGNSA. V lost 3 bases and J lost 2, with 11 bases in between. This CDR3 is built from 14 residues. Original analysis: From reference gene primer amplification, estimates of nucleated cell counts were derived. Only in-frame clones appear in the TCRdb table, and some are missing; sequencing was by immunoSEQ multiplex PCR. Clone size and the V and J calls come from that table; the DNA yielded D and trimming. The sample includes 110,000 or so clones, roughly 79% of them seen just once. The sample belongs to a study of blood T cell repertoires in COVID-19. Study overall: COVID-19 samples collected from the United States, Italy and Spain covered acute and convalescent phases.

The V call is TRBV7-2, the J call TRBJ2-7; TRBD1 might be the D (5 bases). The sequence derives from a human donor in a cohort sampled during active COVID-19. The sequenced sample consisted of peripheral blood. This CDR3 is CASSFNTGTYEQYF. CDR3 DNA sequence: TGTGCCAGCAGCTTCAATACAGGTACCTACGAGCAGTACTTC. The full variable domain, in which reference TRBV7-2 and TRBJ2-7 provide the parts outside the CDR3, is GAGVSQSPSNKVTEKGKDVELRCDPISGHTALYWYRQSLGQGLEFLIYFQGNSAPDKSGLPSDRFSAERTGGSVSTLTIQRTQQEDSAVYLCASSFNTGTYEQYFGPGTRLTVT.